Presented here are 21 T cell receptor beta chains from one specimen sequenced in a study of blood T cell repertoires in COVID-19. Clones were read by immunoSEQ multiplex PCR, and TCRdb kept only the in-frame ones, dropping some. The sample lists 150,000 or so clones, approximately 78% seen once, with 1.5% to 2% in the top ten. The sequencing sample was made of peripheral blood. Receptors originate from a man older than 75 with acute or convalescent COVID-19.

The chain carries TRBV18 and TRBJ2-1; 8 bases are a match to TRBD1. The CDR3 contains 15 residues. V lost 5 bases and J lost 8; bases outside the gene matches: 11. Germline values: CDR1 KGHSH, CDR2 LQKENI. The CDR3 DNA reads TGTGCCAGCTCAACATCGGACAGGGCAGGAGATGAGCAGTTCTTC. As protein: CASSTSDRAGDEQFF. The full variable domain, completed using reference TRBV18 and TRBJ2-1, is NAGVMQNPRHLVRRRGQEARLRCSPMKGHSHVYWYRQLPEEGLKFMVYLQKENIIDESGMPKERFSAEFPKEGPSILRIQQVVRGDSAAYFCASSTSDRAGDEQFFGPGTRLTVL.

This clone was observed a handful of times. V usage is TRBV5-5 and J usage is TRBJ1-4; 8 bases are shared with TRBD1. V was clipped by 4 bases and J by 7 bases; unmatched bases: 6. Germline V gene lookup returns CDR1 SGHKS and CDR2 YYEKEE (reference sequence). The CDR3 runs 14 residues. This chain's CDR3 is CASSDGQGAEKLFF. CDR3 coding DNA: TGTGCCAGCAGCGACGGACAGGGCGCTGAAAAACTGTTTTTT.

The chain is built from TRBV12-1 and TRBJ2-3; no check of the table's D call, TRBD2, against the DNA was made. TRBV12-1 is marked as a pseudogene. The length of the CDR3 is 20 residues. The CDR3 loop reads CASSSTPWGGGGPSTDTQYF. CDR3 bases: TGTGCCAGCAGCTCCACACCCTGGGGCGGGGGGGGTCCTAGCACAGATACGCAGTATTTT.

The J gene is TRBJ2-1, the V gene TRBV28; 10 bases line up with TRBD1. The CDR3 length is 15 residues. The germline V gene has CDR1 MDHEN and CDR2 SYDVKM. The junction had 4 bases not matched to a gene; V was cut back by 4 bases and J by 4 bases. This chain's CDR3 is CASSYPGQGYNEQFF. In DNA form, the CDR3 reads TGTGCCAGCAGTTATCCGGGACAGGGGTACAATGAGCAGTTCTTC.

The chain recombines TRBV3-1 (or the pseudogene TRBV3-2) with TRBJ1-6; D is unresolved. The length of the CDR3 is 14 residues. The germline CDR1 and CDR2 sequences are LGHDT and YNNKEL (reference sequence). The ends were cut back, 1 base at V and 9 bases at J, with 10 bases in the middle. The CDR3 bases are TGTGCCAGCAGCCAAGGTCCTGCAGGTTCACCCCTCCACTTT. It encodes CASSQGPAGSPLHF.

The rearrangement links TRBV11-2 to TRBJ2-1; D is perhaps TRBD2 (6 bases). The V gene's germline CDR1 is SGHAT and CDR2 FQNNGV. Trimming cost V 6 bases and J 4 bases, with 10 bases left between them. The CDR3 is 13 residues long. The CDR3 region has the DNA TGTGCCAGCAGAGTAGCGGAGTACAATGAGCAGTTCTTC. It yields the protein CASRVAEYNEQFF.

The V gene is TRBV11-3, the J gene TRBJ2-5; 8 positions agree with TRBD2. In germline, CDR1 is SGHNT, CDR2 YENEEA. This CDR3 has 17 amino acids. Trimming cost V 3 bases and J 2 bases; bases outside gene matches: 11. CDR3 protein: CASSLIGVAGIQETQYF. DNA of the CDR3: TGTGCCAGCAGCTTGATCGGGGTAGCGGGGATTCAAGAGACCCAGTACTTC.

The chain uses TRBV5-1 and TRBJ2-3; 8 bases align to TRBD2. V trimming: 0 bases; J trimming: 2 bases; junction bases outside the gene matches: 5. CDR1 and CDR2 from the germline V gene are SGHRS and YFSETQ. The CDR3 is made up of 16 amino acids. CDR3 protein: CASSLEVAGPTDTQYF. The CDR3 DNA follows: TGCGCCAGCAGCTTGGAGGTAGCGGGGCCCACAGATACGCAGTATTTT. The full variable domain, rest sourced from reference TRBV5-1 and TRBJ2-3, is KAGVTQTPRYLIKTRGQQVTLSCSPISGHRSVSWYQQTPGQGLQFLFEYFSETQRNKGNFPGRFSGRQFSNSRSEMNVSTLELGDSALYLCASSLEVAGPTDTQYFGPGTRLTVL.

The gene calls are TRBV24-1 and TRBJ1-1, with 7 bases that match TRBD1. The CDR3 extends over 16 amino acids. Germline V lookup: CDR1 KGHDR, CDR2 SFDVKD. V lost 2 bases to trimming and J lost 7 bases; unmatched junction nucleotides: 12. CDR3 bases: TGTGCCACCAGTGATTCTCGAGGACAGGCAGGGGGTGAAGCTTTCTTT. Its protein product is CATSDSRGQAGGEAFF.

The chain has TRBV27 and TRBJ2-7, with 8 bases lining up with TRBD2. Per the germline V gene, CDR1 is MNHEY and CDR2 is SMNVEV (reference sequence). CDR3 length: 16 residues. J gave up 0 bases and V 5 bases, and 9 bases lay outside the gene matches. CDR3 protein: CASSARVTSDSYEQYF. The CDR3 region has the DNA TGTGCCAGCAGTGCCCGCGTGACTAGCGACTCCTACGAGCAGTACTTC.

V gene TRBV7-9 combines with J gene TRBJ2-2; 8 bases match TRBD1. CDR3 length equals 17 residues. Per the germline V gene, CDR1 is SEHNR and CDR2 is FQNEAQ (reference sequence). V gave up 5 bases and J gave up 0 bases; unmatched junction bases: 8. CDR3 coding DNA: TGTGCCAGCAGCCCGGGACAGGAGCGCGCGAACACCGGGGAGCTGTTTTTT. This translates into CASSPGQERANTGELFF. Drawing the rest from reference TRBV7-9 and TRBJ2-2, the complete variable domain is DTGVSQNPRHKITKRGQNVTFRCDPISEHNRLYWYRQTLGQGPEFLTYFQNEAQLEKSRLLSDRFSAERPKGSFSTLEIQRTEQGDSAMYLCASSPGQERANTGELFFGEGSRLTVL.

The chain carries TRBV11-2 and TRBJ2-2; 9 bases match TRBD2. V lost 7 bases and J lost 4; bases outside the gene matches: 7. Germline CDR1 and CDR2: SGHAT and FQNNGV. This CDR3 spans 15 amino acids. The CDR3 DNA sequence: TGTGCCAGCATTCCTCCGGGACTAGCCACCGGGGAGCTGTTTTTT. It encodes CASIPPGLATGELFF.

In nucleotides, the CDR3 is TGTGCCAGTAGTGTCGGACTAGCGGGGGGCGCCTACGAGCAGTACTTC. It encodes CASSVGLAGGAYEQYF. The chain uses TRBV19 and TRBJ2-7; TRBD2 matches 14 bases. V dropped 5 bases and J dropped 2; count of bases not matched to a gene: 5. This CDR3 contains 16 residues. Germline CDR1 reads LNHDA; CDR2 reads SQIVND (reference sequence).

This clone was picked up a small number of times. V and J are TRBV18 and TRBJ1-2, with 8 bases that match TRBD1. Germline V CDR1 and CDR2: KGHSH, LQKENI. With 3 bases clipped from V and 7 bases from J, the junction kept 4 bases outside the gene matches. The CDR3 extends over 13 amino acids. The CDR3 is CASSPTGDGGYTF. The CDR3 DNA is TGTGCCAGCTCACCGACAGGGGATGGTGGCTACACCTTC.

The chain links TRBV5-4 to TRBJ2-3, with a tentative D call TRBD1 (6 bases). Between the trimmed V and J ends, which lost 3 bases and 0 bases, there was a span of 14 bases. CDR1 and CDR2 from the germline V gene are SGHNT and YYREEE (reference sequence). The CDR3 consists of 16 residues. The CDR3 bases are TGTGCCAGCAGCTCTGGGGGCGGACCTAGCACAGATACGCAGTATTTT. It encodes CASSSGGGPSTDTQYF.

This clone has a handful of counts. This rearrangement joins TRBV29-1 to TRBJ1-1; D is undetermined. The ends were cut back, 3 bases at V and 2 bases at J, with 13 bases in the middle. Germline lookup yields CDR1 SQVTM and CDR2 ANQGSEA. The CDR3 consists of 14 residues. CDR3 region: CSVERGLLNTEAFF. The CDR3 DNA reads as TGCAGCGTTGAGAGAGGGCTGCTAAACACTGAAGCTTTCTTT. The full variable domain, completed using reference TRBV29-1 and TRBJ1-1, is SAVISQKPSRDICQRGTSLTIQCQVDSQVTMMFWYRQQPGQSLTLIATANQGSEATYESGFVIDKFPISRPNLTFSTLTVSNMSPEDSSIYLCSVERGLLNTEAFFGQGTRLTVV.

Comments on this clone: The identical CDR3 is also encoded by other nucleotide sequences in the sample. This chain uses TRBV7-3 with TRBJ2-5; D uncertain. Per the germline V gene, CDR1 is SGHTA and CDR2 is FQGTGA. V lost 4 bases to trimming and J lost 5 bases, with 11 bases between them. The CDR3 consists of 13 residues. The CDR3 DNA follows: TGTGCCAGCAGCTCCGGTCCCGGGGAGACCCAGTACTTC. The encoded protein is CASSSGPGETQYF.

V gene TRBV19 combines with J gene TRBJ1-1; TRBD1 might be the D (5 bases). This CDR3 contains 13 residues. Per the germline V gene, CDR1 is LNHDA and CDR2 is SQIVND (reference sequence). V was shortened by 4 bases and J by 6 bases, with 12 bases between the two germline ends. CDR3 in amino acids: CASSRRQYSEAFF. The DNA of the CDR3 is TGTGCCAGTAGTAGGAGACAGTATTCTGAAGCTTTCTTT.

The rearrangement links TRBV7-8 to TRBJ1-5; possible D gene TRBD1, 6 bases. Germline V CDR1 and CDR2: SGHVS, FQNEAQ. The CDR3 length is 16 residues. V shed 4 bases and J shed 0 bases, with 13 bases lying between them. CDR3 nucleotides: TGTGCCAGCAGCTCAAGACAGGTTTATAGCAATCAGCCCCAGCATTTT. It encodes CASSSRQVYSNQPQHF.

V and J are TRBV14 and TRBJ2-6; TRBD2 aligns across 11 bases. This CDR3 contains 20 residues. V lost 0 bases, J lost 0 bases, and 7 bases stayed unmatched. CDR1 is SGHDN, CDR2 FVKESK, per germline. CDR3 amino acids: CASSQDLLAGGFSGANVLTF. In DNA, the CDR3 is TGTGCCAGCAGCCAAGACTTGCTAGCGGGGGGTTTCTCTGGGGCCAACGTCCTGACTTTC. Based on the CDR3 plus reference TRBV14 and TRBJ2-6, the full variable domain is EAGVTQFPSHSVIEKGQTVTLRCDPISGHDNLYWYRRVMGKEIKFLLHFVKESKQDESGMPNNRFLAERTGGTYSTLKVQPAELEDSGVYFCASSQDLLAGGFSGANVLTFGAGSRLTVL.

V usage is TRBV2 and J usage is TRBJ2-3; TRBD2 matches at 12 bases. The CDR3 is made up of 15 amino acids. CDR1 is SNHLY and CDR2 is FYNNEI in the germline V gene. V gave up 7 bases and J gave up 5 bases; unmatched junction bases: 7. This chain's CDR3 is CASTRLAGAVDTQYF. The DNA for the CDR3 is TGTGCCAGCACGCGACTAGCGGGGGCGGTAGATACGCAGTATTTT.